Following are 5 T cell receptor beta chains from one sample sequenced in a study of blood T cell repertoires in COVID-19. Data came from immunoSEQ multiplex PCR; TCRdb stores just in-frame clones and leaves some out. The sample includes about 300,000 clones, around 84% of them seen just once. Sequenced sample: peripheral blood. Every receptor here comes from a human donor with COVID-19, enrolled during active disease. The donor label of this sample is uncertain.

The chain links TRBV9 to TRBJ1-4; 7 positions agree with TRBD1. The CDR3 sequence is 15 residues long. Germline V gene sequence: CDR1 SGDLS, CDR2 YYNGEE. Unmatched junction bases numbered 7, after V lost 1 base and J lost 7 bases. CDR3 in amino acids: CASSVRGQRSEKLFF. The CDR3 coding sequence is TGTGCCAGCAGCGTAAGGGGACAGAGATCTGAAAAACTGTTTTTT.

This chain joins TRBV9 and TRBJ1-3; tentatively, D is TRBD1 (5 bases). This CDR3 contains 16 residues. CDR1 is SGDLS, CDR2 YYNGEE, per germline. Trimming stripped 0 bases from V and 0 bases from J, with 10 bases between. The CDR3 region is CASSVGSGNSGNTIYF. The CDR3 DNA reads as TGTGCCAGCAGCGTAGGGTCAGGGAACTCTGGAAACACCATATATTTT.

The chain carries TRBV3-1 (or the pseudogene TRBV3-2) and TRBJ2-1; 8 nucleotides match TRBD2. The CDR3 is made up of 15 amino acids. The germline gives CDR1 LGHDT, CDR2 YNNKEL (reference sequence). Trimming cost V 4 bases and J 1 base; bases outside gene matches: 3. The CDR3 is CASSPAGASYNEQFF. The CDR3 region has the DNA TGTGCCAGCAGCCCAGCGGGAGCGTCCTACAATGAGCAGTTCTTC.

V usage is TRBV29-1 and J usage is TRBJ2-1; 10 bases map to TRBD1. The CDR3 spans 14 residues. Germline V CDR1 and CDR2: SQVTM, ANQGSEA. V lost 7 bases to trimming and J lost 6 bases; unmatched junction nucleotides: 9. CDR3 region: CSASGTGALNEQFF. The CDR3 DNA follows: TGCAGCGCATCGGGGACAGGGGCCCTCAATGAGCAGTTCTTC.

This clone came up once. For the CDR3, the DNA is TGTGCCAGTAGTCCTCGCGTAGCCAAAAACATTCAGTACTTC. It yields the protein CASSPRVAKNIQYF. The rearrangement joins TRBV19 to TRBJ2-4; D unresolved. This CDR3 is built from 14 residues. Trimming stripped 5 bases from V and 0 bases from J, with 8 bases between. The germline V gene encodes CDR1 LNHDA and CDR2 SQIVND (reference sequence).